These 3 T cell receptor beta chains came from one sample sequenced in a study of vaccination and CD4 T cells after COVID-19. Treatment described: approximately 9-day PBMC culture with coronavirus spike peptide pools or control peptides (ViraFEST assay). Cultured CD4+ T-cell DNA underwent Oncomine TCR Beta short-read sequencing. In TCRdb, the PCR reads were re-called with MiXCR into one record per CDR3 protein. This repertoire shows fewer than 25,000 distinct CDR3 sequences, 38% found once; its top ten account for around 14%. The antigens for these receptors are not known. Sequencing input: cultured CD4+ T cells from blood. These receptors were obtained from a human donor with COVID-19.

A few counts support this clonotype. The chain has TRBV20-1 and TRBJ1-2; D not certain. This CDR3 is 14 amino acids long. Germline lookup yields CDR1 DFQATT and CDR2 SNEGSKA (reference sequence). The V and J ends lost 2 bases and 8 bases respectively, with 18 bases between them. DNA of the CDR3: TGCAGTGCTAGACCTACCGGGGTCCTCTCAGGCTACACCTTC. Translation gives CSARPTGVLSGYTF.

V gene TRBV6-1 combines with J gene TRBJ2-1, with TRBD2 matching 7 bases. The J call may be faulty, since TRBJ2-7 better matches the DNA end. The CDR3 covers 14 residues. Germline CDR1 MNHNS, CDR2 SASEGT. DNA for the CDR3: TGTGCCAGCAGTCGCCGGGACTACACCTACGAGCAGTACTTC. Its translation is CASSRRDYTYEQYF.

The rearrangement joins TRBV20-1 to TRBJ1-2; 7 bases are shared with TRBD1. Germline trimming cut 6 bases from V and 4 bases from J; bases unmatched to any gene: 8. This CDR3 region has 13 residues. Germline values: CDR1 DFQATT, CDR2 SNEGSKA (reference sequence). The CDR3: CSATRQGTYGYTF. In DNA form, the CDR3 reads TGCAGTGCAACCAGACAGGGAACCTATGGCTACACCTTC.